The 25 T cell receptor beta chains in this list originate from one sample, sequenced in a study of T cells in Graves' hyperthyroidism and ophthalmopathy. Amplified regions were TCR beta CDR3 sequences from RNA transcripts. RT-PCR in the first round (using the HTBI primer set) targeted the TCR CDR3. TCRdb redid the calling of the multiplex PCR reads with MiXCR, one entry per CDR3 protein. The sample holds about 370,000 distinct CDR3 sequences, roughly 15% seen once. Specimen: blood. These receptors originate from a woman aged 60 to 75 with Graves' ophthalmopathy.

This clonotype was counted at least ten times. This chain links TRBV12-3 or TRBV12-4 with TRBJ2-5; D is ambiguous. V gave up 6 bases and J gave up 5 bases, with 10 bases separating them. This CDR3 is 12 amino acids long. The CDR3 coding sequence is TGTGCCAGCAGCCCCAATTGGGAGACCCAGTACTTC. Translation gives CASSPNWETQYF.

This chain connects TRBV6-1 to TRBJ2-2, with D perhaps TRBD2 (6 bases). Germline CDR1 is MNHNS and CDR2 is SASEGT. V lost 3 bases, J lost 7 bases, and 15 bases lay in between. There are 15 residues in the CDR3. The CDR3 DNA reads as TGTGCCAGCAGTGATGGGACGGGAGTAGTCGGGGAGCTGTTTTTT. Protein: CASSDGTGVVGELFF.

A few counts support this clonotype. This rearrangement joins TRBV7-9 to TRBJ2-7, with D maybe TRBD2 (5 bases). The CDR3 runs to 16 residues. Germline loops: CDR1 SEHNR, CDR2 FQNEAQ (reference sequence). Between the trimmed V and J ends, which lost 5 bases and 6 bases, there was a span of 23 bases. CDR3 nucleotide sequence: TGTGCCAGCAGCCCCGGGCCCGGGGAAGCTTCTCTCGAGCAGTACTTC. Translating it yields CASSPGPGEASLEQYF.

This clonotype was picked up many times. The CDR3 DNA reads as TGTGCCAGCAGTTTACAGGAAAGCACAGATACGCAGTATTTT. Amino acid sequence: CASSLQESTDTQYF. This sequence joins TRBV12-3 or TRBV12-4 and TRBJ2-3; D gene ambiguous. CDR3 length: 14 amino acids. V was cut by 2 bases and J by 0 bases, with 6 bases left in between.

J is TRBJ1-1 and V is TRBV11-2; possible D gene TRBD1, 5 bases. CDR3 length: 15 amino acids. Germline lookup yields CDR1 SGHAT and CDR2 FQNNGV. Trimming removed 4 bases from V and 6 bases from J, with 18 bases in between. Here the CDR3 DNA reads TGTGCCAGCAGCTCCCAATGGGGAAAAGGGGCTGAAGCTTTCTTT. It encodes CASSSQWGKGAEAFF.

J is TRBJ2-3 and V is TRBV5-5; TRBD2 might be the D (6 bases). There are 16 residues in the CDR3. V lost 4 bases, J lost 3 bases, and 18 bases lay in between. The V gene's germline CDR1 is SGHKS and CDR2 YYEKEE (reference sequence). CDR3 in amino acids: CASSLDYATGTDTQYF. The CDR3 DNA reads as TGTGCCAGCAGCCTGGACTATGCCACGGGAACAGATACGCAGTATTTT. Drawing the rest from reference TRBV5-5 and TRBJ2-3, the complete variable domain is DAGVTQSPTHLIKTRGQQVTLRCSPISGHKSVSWYQQVLGQGPQFIFQYYEKEERGRGNFPDRFSARQFPNYSSELNVNALLLGDSALYLCASSLDYATGTDTQYFGPGTRLTVL.

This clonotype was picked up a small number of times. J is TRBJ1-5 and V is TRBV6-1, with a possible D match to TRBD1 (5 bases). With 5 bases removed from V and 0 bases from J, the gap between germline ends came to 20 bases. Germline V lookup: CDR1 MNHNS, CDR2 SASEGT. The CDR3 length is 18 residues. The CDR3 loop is CASSPILGAGNSNQPQHF. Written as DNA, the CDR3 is TGTGCCAGCAGTCCAATCCTAGGGGCGGGAAATAGCAATCAGCCCCAGCATTTT.

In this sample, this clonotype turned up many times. CDR3 nucleotide sequence: TGTGCCAGCAGTTTACCGGAGGGGGCCCAACTTCGAAACACCATATATTTT. Residues: CASSLPEGAQLRNTIYF. The chain is built from TRBV28 and TRBJ1-3; 7 bases are shared with TRBD1. Germline V gives CDR1 MDHEN, CDR2 SYDVKM. CDR3 length: 17 amino acids. Trimming cost V 2 bases and J 5 bases; bases outside gene matches: 12.

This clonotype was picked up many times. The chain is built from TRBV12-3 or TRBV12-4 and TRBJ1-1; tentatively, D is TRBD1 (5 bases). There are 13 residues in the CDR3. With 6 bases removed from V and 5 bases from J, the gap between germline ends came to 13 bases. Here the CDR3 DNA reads TGTGCCAGCAGCTCACGGGGACGTACTGAAGCTTTCTTT. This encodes CASSSRGRTEAFF.

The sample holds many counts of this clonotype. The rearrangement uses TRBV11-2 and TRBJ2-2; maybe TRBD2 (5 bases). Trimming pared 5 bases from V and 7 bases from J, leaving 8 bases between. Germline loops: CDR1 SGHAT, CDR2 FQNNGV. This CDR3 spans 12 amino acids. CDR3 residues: CASSPEGGELFF. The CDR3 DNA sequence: TGTGCCAGCAGCCCTGAGGGCGGGGAGCTGTTTTTT.

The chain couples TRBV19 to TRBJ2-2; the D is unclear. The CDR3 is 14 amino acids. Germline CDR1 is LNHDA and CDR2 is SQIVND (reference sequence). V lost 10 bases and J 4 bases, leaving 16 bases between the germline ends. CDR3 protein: CAIQDPLGTGELFF. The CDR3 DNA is TGTGCCATTCAGGATCCCCTCGGCACCGGGGAGCTGTTTTTT.

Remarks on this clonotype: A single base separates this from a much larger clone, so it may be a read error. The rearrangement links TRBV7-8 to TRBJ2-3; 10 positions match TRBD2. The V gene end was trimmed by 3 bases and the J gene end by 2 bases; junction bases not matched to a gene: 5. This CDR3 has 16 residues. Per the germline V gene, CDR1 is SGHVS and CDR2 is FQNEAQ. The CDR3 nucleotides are TGTGCCAGCAGCTTTGGTAGCGGGAGGCCCACAGATACGCAGTATTTT. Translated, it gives CASSFGSGRPTDTQYF.

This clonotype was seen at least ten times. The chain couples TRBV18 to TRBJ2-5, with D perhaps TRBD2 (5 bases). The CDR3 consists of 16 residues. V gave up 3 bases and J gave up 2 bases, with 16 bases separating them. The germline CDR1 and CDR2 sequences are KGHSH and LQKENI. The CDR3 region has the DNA TGTGCCAGCTCACCTACTAGACTGCTCGGGCAAGAGACCCAGTACTTC. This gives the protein CASSPTRLLGQETQYF.

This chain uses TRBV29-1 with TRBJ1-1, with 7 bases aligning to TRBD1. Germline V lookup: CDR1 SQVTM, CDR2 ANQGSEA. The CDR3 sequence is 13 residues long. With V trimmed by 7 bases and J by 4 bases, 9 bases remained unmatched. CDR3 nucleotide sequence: TGCAGCGCCGTGACAGGGTTGGGCACTGAAGCTTTCTTT. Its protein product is CSAVTGLGTEAFF.

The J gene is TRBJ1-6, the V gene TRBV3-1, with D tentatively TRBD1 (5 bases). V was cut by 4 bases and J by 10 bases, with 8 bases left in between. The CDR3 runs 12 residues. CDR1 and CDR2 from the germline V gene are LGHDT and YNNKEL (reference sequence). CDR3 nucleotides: TGTGCCAGCAGCCGTCCAGGGTCACCCCTCCACTTT. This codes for CASSRPGSPLHF.

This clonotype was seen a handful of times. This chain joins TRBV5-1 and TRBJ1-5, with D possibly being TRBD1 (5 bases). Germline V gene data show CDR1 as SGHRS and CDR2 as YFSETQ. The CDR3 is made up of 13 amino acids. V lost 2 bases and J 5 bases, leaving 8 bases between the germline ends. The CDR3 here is CASSLQQDQPQHF. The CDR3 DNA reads TGCGCCAGCAGCTTACAACAGGATCAGCCCCAGCATTTT.

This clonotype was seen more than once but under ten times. CDR3: CASSFSTSGSTYEQYF. The CDR3 DNA follows: TGTGCCAGCAGCTTCTCGACTAGCGGGAGCACCTACGAGCAGTACTTC. The genes are TRBV7-9 and TRBJ2-7; 12 nucleotides agree with TRBD2. Germline CDR1 SEHNR, CDR2 FQNEAQ (reference sequence). The ends lost 3 bases at V and 2 bases at J; junction bases unmatched: 5. CDR3 size: 16 residues.

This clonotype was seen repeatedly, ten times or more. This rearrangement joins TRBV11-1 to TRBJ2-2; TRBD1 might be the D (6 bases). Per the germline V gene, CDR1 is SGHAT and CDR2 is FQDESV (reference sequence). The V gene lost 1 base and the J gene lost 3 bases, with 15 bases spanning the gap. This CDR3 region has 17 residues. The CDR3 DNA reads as TGTGCCAGCAGCTTAGGGTTGGGACACGAAGACACCGGGGAGCTGTTTTTT. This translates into CASSLGLGHEDTGELFF.

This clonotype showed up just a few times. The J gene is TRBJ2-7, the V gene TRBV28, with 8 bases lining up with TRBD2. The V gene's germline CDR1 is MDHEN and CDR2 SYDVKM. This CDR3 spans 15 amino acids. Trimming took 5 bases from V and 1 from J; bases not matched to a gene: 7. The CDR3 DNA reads TGTGCCAGCAGTAGGGCGGGAGGTTTTTCCTACGAGCAGTACTTC. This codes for CASSRAGGFSYEQYF.

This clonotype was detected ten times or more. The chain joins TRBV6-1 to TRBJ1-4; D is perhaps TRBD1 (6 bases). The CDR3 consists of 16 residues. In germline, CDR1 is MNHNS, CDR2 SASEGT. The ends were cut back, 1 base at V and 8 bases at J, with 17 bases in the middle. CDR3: CASSEVGRGQDEKLFF. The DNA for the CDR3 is TGTGCCAGCAGTGAAGTTGGCAGGGGTCAAGACGAAAAACTGTTTTTT.

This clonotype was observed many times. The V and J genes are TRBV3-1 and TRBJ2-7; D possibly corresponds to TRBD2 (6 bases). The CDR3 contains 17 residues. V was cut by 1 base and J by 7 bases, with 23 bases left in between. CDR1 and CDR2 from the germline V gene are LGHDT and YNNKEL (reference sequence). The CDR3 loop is CASSQGGDRTFKREQYF. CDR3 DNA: TGTGCCAGCAGCCAAGGGGGGGACCGGACATTCAAAAGGGAGCAGTACTTC.

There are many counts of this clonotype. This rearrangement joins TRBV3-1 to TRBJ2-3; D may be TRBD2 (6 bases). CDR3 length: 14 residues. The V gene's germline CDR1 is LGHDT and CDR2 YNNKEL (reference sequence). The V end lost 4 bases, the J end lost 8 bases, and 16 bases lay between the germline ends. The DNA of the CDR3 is TGTGCCAGCAGCCCCGCCCGGGGGAGCGGTACGCAGTATTTT. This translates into CASSPARGSGTQYF.

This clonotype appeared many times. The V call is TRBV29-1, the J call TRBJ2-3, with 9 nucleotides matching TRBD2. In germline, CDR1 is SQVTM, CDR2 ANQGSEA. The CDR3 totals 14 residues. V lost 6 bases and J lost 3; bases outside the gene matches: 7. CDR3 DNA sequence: TGCAGCGTGGCCGGGACTAGCAGGACAGATACGCAGTATTTT. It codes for CSVAGTSRTDTQYF.

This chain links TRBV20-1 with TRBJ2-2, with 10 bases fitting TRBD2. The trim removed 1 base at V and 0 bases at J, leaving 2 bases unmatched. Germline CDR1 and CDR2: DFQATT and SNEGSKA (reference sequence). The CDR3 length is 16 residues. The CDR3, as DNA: TGCAGTGCTAGAGTTAGCGGGAGGACGAACACCGGGGAGCTGTTTTTT. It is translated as CSARVSGRTNTGELFF.

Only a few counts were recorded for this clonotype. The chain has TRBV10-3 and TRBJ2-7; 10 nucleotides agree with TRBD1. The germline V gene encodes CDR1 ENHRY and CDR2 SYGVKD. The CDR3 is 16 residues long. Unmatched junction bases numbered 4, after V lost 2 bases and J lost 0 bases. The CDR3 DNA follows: TGTGCCATCAGTGAGGCCTGGACAGGGGGCTCCTACGAGCAGTACTTC. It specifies CAISEAWTGGSYEQYF.